Reported below is one T cell receptor (beta chain). The antigen remains unidentified. From germline, CDR1 is SGHRS and CDR2 YFSETQ. The V end was cut by 4 bases, the J end by 1 base, with 11 bases between. The CDR3 sequence is 14 residues long. The sample originates from a study of cytomegalovirus exposure and HLA in healthy donors. General study findings and limits: As a later analysis revealed, most CMV-associated TCR beta chains appeared HLA-restricted. Sequencing depth across donors, presence/absence analyses assumed, was roughly uniform.

The PCR was carried out with 60 Vbeta primers and 13 Jbeta primers. Profiled with immunoSEQ multiplex PCR; TCRdb holds only in-frame clones, not every one. The sample table sets out approximately 50,000 clones. The material sequenced was PBMCs. The chain links TRBV5-1 to TRBJ1-1; tentative D call: TRBD1 (5 bases). This receptor was taken from a male donor in good health and CMV-seropositive. CDR3 nucleotide sequence: TGCGCCAGCAGCGGGATGGGGGGGAACACTGAAGCTTTCTTT. This sequence encodes CASSGMGGNTEAFF.